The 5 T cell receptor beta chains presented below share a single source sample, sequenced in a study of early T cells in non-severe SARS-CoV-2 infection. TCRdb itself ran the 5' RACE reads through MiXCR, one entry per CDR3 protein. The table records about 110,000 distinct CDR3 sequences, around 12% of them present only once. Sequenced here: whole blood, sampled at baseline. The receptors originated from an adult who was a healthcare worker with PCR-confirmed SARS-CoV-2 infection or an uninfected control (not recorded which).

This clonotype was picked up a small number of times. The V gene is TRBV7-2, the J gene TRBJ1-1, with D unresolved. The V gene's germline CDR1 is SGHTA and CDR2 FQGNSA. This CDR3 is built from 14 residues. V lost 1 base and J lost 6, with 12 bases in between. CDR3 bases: TGTGCCAGCAGCTTAGAGATCCCTTCCGCTGAAGCTTTCTTT. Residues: CASSLEIPSAEAFF.

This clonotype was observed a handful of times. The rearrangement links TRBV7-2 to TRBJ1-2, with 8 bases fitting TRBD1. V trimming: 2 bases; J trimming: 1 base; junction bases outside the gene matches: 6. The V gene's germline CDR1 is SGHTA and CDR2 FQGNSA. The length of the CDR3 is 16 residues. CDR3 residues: CASSLSGDRNNYGYTF. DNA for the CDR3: TGTGCCAGCAGCTTATCTGGGGACAGGAATAACTATGGCTACACCTTC.

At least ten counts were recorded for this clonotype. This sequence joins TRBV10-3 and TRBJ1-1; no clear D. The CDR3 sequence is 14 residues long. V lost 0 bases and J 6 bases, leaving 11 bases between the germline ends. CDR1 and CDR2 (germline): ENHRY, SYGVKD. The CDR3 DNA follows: TGTGCCATCAGTGAGTCGTGGCAGGACCCTGAAGCTTTCTTT. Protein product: CAISESWQDPEAFF.

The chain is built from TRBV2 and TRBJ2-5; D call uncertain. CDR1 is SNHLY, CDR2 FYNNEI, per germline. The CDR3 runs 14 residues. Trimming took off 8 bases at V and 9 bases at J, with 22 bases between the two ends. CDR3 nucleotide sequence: TGTGCCAGCCGGCTTGACGAAACCTCGTGGGCCCAGTACTTC. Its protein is CASRLDETSWAQYF. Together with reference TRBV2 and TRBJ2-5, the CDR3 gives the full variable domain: EPEVTQTPSHQVTQMGQEVILRCVPISNHLYFYWYRQILGQKVEFLVSFYNNEISEKSEIFDDQFSVERPDGSNFTLKIRSTKLEDSAMYFCASRLDETSWAQYFGPGTRLLVL.

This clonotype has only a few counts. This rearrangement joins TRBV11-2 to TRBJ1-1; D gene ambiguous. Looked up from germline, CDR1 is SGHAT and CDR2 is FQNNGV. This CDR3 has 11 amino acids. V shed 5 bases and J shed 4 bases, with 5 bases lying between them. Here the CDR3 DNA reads TGTGCCAGCAGCAGGGCCACTGAAGCTTTCTTT. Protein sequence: CASSRATEAFF.